What follows are 30 T cell receptor beta chains derived from one specimen sequenced in a study of cytomegalovirus exposure and HLA in healthy donors. In the PCR, 60 Vbeta and 13 Jbeta primers were used. The method was immunoSEQ multiplex PCR; TCRdb's version includes in-frame clones alone and lacks a portion of them. The table shows about 200,000 clones, with 70% to 85% occurring only once. The sample taken for sequencing was PBMCs. Receptors originate from a man in his forties or fifties in good health and CMV-seronegative.

The rearrangement joins TRBV28 to TRBJ2-7, with D uncertain. The CDR3 has 13 amino acids. CDR1 and CDR2 (germline): MDHEN, SYDVKM. Trimming stripped 3 bases from V and 3 bases from J, with 9 bases between. CDR3 region: CASSLTINYEQYF. The CDR3 bases are TGTGCCAGCAGTTTGACAATCAACTACGAGCAGTACTTC.

The rearrangement joins TRBV5-6 to TRBJ1-3; no clear D. Between the trimmed V and J ends, which lost 0 bases and 0 bases, there was a span of 10 bases. CDR1 SGHDT and CDR2 YYEEEE come from the germline V gene. The CDR3 is made up of 16 amino acids. CDR3 sequence (DNA): TGTGCCAGCAGCTTGGGCGAAGCACCCTCTGGAAACACCATATATTTT. Protein sequence: CASSLGEAPSGNTIYF.

This clone was counted a few times. This chain connects TRBV19 to TRBJ1-5; 9 nucleotides align to TRBD1. Germline-derived CDR1 and CDR2 are LNHDA and SQIVND (reference sequence). This CDR3 is built from 15 residues. Losses at the gene ends were 4 bases for V and 7 bases for J; bases not matched to a gene: 8. CDR3 sequence: CASSKTGGLSQPQHF. The CDR3 DNA sequence: TGTGCCAGTAGTAAGACAGGGGGGCTAAGCCAGCCCCAGCATTTT.

The rearrangement joins TRBV5-6 to TRBJ1-6; D gene unclear. The V end lost 0 bases, the J end lost 9 bases, and 16 bases lay between the germline ends. This CDR3 spans 16 amino acids. Germline values: CDR1 SGHDT, CDR2 YYEEEE. The CDR3 DNA reads as TGTGCCAGCAGCTTGGGTCTCTTCCTCTTTAGTTCACCCCTCCACTTT. Translated, it gives CASSLGLFLFSSPLHF.

This clone was counted only a few times. The chain recombines TRBV9 with TRBJ2-7; D perhaps matches TRBD2 (6 bases). The CDR3 loop spans 13 amino acids. CDR1 is SGDLS, CDR2 YYNGEE, per germline. The V gene lost 3 bases and the J gene lost 6 bases, with 13 bases spanning the gap. The CDR3 bases are TGTGCCAGCAGCGGGACGGGAGAAGGCGAGCAGTACTTC. Translating gives CASSGTGEGEQYF.

The chain combines TRBV4-1 with TRBJ1-1; 8 bases line up with TRBD1. This CDR3 has 14 amino acids. Germline V lookup: CDR1 MGHRA, CDR2 YSYEKL. V trimming: 2 bases; J trimming: 8 bases; junction bases outside the gene matches: 7. In DNA form, the CDR3 reads TGCGCCAGCAGCCAAATCGGACAGGGAGCAGAAGCTTTCTTT. Its translation is CASSQIGQGAEAFF.

This sequence joins TRBV2 and TRBJ2-5; D is possibly TRBD2 (5 bases). CDR3 length equals 12 residues. The V and J ends lost 4 bases and 2 bases respectively, with 5 bases between them. Germline V lookup: CDR1 SNHLY, CDR2 FYNNEI. The CDR3 DNA is TGTGCCAGCAGTGGGACTCAAGAGACCCAGTACTTC. The encoded protein is CASSGTQETQYF.

The chain joins TRBV28 to TRBJ1-1, with 10 bases lining up with TRBD1. The CDR3 length is 15 residues. Germline CDR1 is MDHEN and CDR2 is SYDVKM. The ends lost 5 bases at V and 5 bases at J; junction bases unmatched: 8. CDR3 protein: CASSLRQGAVTEAFF. CDR3 coding DNA: TGTGCCAGCAGTCTTCGACAGGGGGCCGTAACTGAAGCTTTCTTT.

The J gene is TRBJ2-2, the V gene TRBV5-4, with TRBD2 matching over 15 bases. Trimming at V came to 2 bases and at J to 7 bases, leaving 9 bases not matched to a gene. The CDR3 sequence is 18 residues long. Germline V gene data show CDR1 as SGHNT and CDR2 as YYREEE (reference sequence). The CDR3: CASSFAGTSGRRIGELFF. The DNA of the CDR3 is TGTGCCAGCAGCTTTGCCGGGACTAGCGGGAGGAGGATCGGGGAGCTGTTTTTT.

The rearrangement links TRBV7-2 to TRBJ2-7; 11 nucleotides agree with TRBD2. The V gene's germline CDR1 is SGHTA and CDR2 FQGNSA. V trimming: 3 bases; J trimming: 4 bases; junction bases outside the gene matches: 8. The CDR3 extends over 16 amino acids. The CDR3 sequence is CASSLGGSGRGYEQYF. The CDR3 DNA reads TGTGCCAGCAGCTTGGGGGGTAGCGGGAGGGGGTACGAGCAGTACTTC.

The chain employs TRBV18 and TRBJ1-1; TRBD1 matches 8 bases. From germline, CDR1 is KGHSH and CDR2 LQKENI. Unmatched junction bases numbered 3, after V lost 3 bases and J lost 0 bases. This CDR3 is built from 15 residues. CDR3 coding DNA: TGTGCCAGCTCACCCAGGGGGCAGATGAACACTGAAGCTTTCTTT. Encoded protein: CASSPRGQMNTEAFF.

The V gene is TRBV28, the J gene TRBJ1-2; the match to TRBD1 covers 8 bases. The V segment lost 0 bases and the J segment 7 bases; nucleotides outside the gene matches: 4. The CDR3 consists of 14 residues. Germline V gives CDR1 MDHEN, CDR2 SYDVKM. The CDR3 reads CASSLWDRVLGYTF. The CDR3 DNA is TGTGCCAGCAGTTTATGGGACAGGGTTCTTGGCTACACCTTC.

This chain uses TRBV6-1 with TRBJ2-1; maybe TRBD2 (6 bases). There are 15 residues in the CDR3. From germline, CDR1 is MNHNS and CDR2 SASEGT. Trimming removed 1 base from V and 8 bases from J, with 15 bases in between. The CDR3 DNA is TGTGCCAGCAGTGAAGGACCGGGGCCGGGAGATGAGCAGTTCTTC. This sequence encodes CASSEGPGPGDEQFF.

This clone was detected only once. The CDR3 coding sequence is TGCGCCAGCAGCGCCTTCCCCGACAGGGGTGCTGGAAACACCATATATTTT. Protein: CASSAFPDRGAGNTIYF. The chain links TRBV5-1 to TRBJ1-3, with TRBD1 matching over 8 bases. The CDR3 length is 17 residues. J was trimmed by 2 bases and V by 4 bases; bases with no gene match: 11. The germline CDR1 and CDR2 sequences are SGHRS and YFSETQ. The full variable domain, its missing parts supplied by reference TRBV5-1 and TRBJ1-3, is KAGVTQTPRYLIKTRGQQVTLSCSPISGHRSVSWYQQTPGQGLQFLFEYFSETQRNKGNFPGRFSGRQFSNSRSEMNVSTLELGDSALYLCASSAFPDRGAGNTIYFGEGSWLTVV.

This chain joins TRBV9 and TRBJ1-1; D remains ambiguous. The CDR3 loop spans 14 amino acids. V was pared by 4 bases and J by 3 bases, with 13 bases between. The germline V gene has CDR1 SGDLS and CDR2 YYNGEE. CDR3 amino acids: CASSRGLYDTEAFF. The CDR3 DNA is TGTGCCAGCAGCCGGGGTCTTTATGACACTGAAGCTTTCTTT.

V and J are TRBV6-5 and TRBJ1-1, with D uncertain. CDR3 size: 13 residues. Germline lookup yields CDR1 MNHEY and CDR2 SVGAGI. Trimming took 6 bases from V and 1 from J, leaving 9 bases between them. In DNA form, the CDR3 reads TGTGCCAGCAGCCCCCGGTCGAACACTGAAGCTTTCTTT. Residues: CASSPRSNTEAFF.

The sample holds a few counts of this clone. The chain links TRBV30 to TRBJ2-5; 10 bases are shared with TRBD1. V gave up 4 bases and J gave up 4 bases; unmatched junction bases: 3. Germline values: CDR1 GTSNPN, CDR2 SVGIG (reference sequence). There are 13 residues in the CDR3. CDR3 protein: CAWKGDRGETQYF. The CDR3, as DNA: TGTGCCTGGAAGGGGGACAGGGGAGAGACCCAGTACTTC.

This clone has a single count. The chain joins TRBV30 to TRBJ1-4, with D possibly being TRBD1 (6 bases). The CDR3 spans 13 residues. Germline V gives CDR1 GTSNPN, CDR2 SVGIG (reference sequence). Trimming removed 2 bases at V and 5 bases at J, with 9 bases between. CDR3 coding DNA: TGTGCCTGGAGTACCAGGGGCAATGAAAAACTGTTTTTT. This sequence encodes CAWSTRGNEKLFF.

The chain combines TRBV7-8 with TRBJ2-2; possible D gene TRBD2, 7 bases. The CDR3 extends over 16 amino acids. CDR1 is SGHVS and CDR2 is FQNEAQ in the germline V gene. V was trimmed by 5 bases and J by 4 bases, leaving 17 bases between them. CDR3 sequence: CASSPGAGEVTGELFF. The CDR3 DNA is TGTGCCAGCAGCCCAGGGGCGGGAGAGGTCACCGGGGAGCTGTTTTTT.

This clone has just a few counts. V and J are TRBV5-1 and TRBJ2-7; 7 bases align to TRBD1. There are 13 residues in the CDR3. Germline V CDR1 and CDR2: SGHRS, YFSETQ. Losses at the gene ends were 7 bases for V and 5 bases for J; bases not matched to a gene: 9. CDR3 in DNA: TGCGCCAGCTACAGGGGACCATGGGACGAGCAGTACTTC. Encoded protein: CASYRGPWDEQYF.

This clone was observed a single time. The chain carries TRBV5-5 and TRBJ1-2, with D unresolved. This CDR3 contains 13 residues. V lost 1 base to trimming and J lost 1 base, with 5 bases between them. CDR1 SGHKS and CDR2 YYEKEE come from the germline V gene (reference sequence). The CDR3 sequence is CASSLPDNYGYTF. The CDR3, as DNA: TGTGCCAGCAGCTTGCCAGATAACTATGGCTACACCTTC.

The rearrangement joins TRBV11-3 to TRBJ2-1, with a weak D call TRBD2 (7 bases). Germline V CDR1 and CDR2: SGHNT, YENEEA. V dropped 3 bases and J dropped 8 bases, with 17 bases sitting between them. The CDR3 is made up of 15 amino acids. The CDR3 DNA follows: TGTGCCAGCAGCTTGCGGGGGCGGGAGTGCCATGAGCAGTTCTTC. Amino acid sequence: CASSLRGRECHEQFF.

The CDR3: CASTLGGRITDTQYF. CDR3 DNA: TGTGCCAGCACCCTTGGGGGCAGGATCACAGATACGCAGTATTTT. J is TRBJ2-3 and V is TRBV5-6, with D perhaps matching TRBD1 (6 bases). Trimming stripped 6 bases from V and 2 bases from J, with 16 bases between. Germline CDR1 and CDR2: SGHDT and YYEEEE. The CDR3 has 15 residues.

This clone was seen only a few times. CDR3 residues: CSVDGQTGEGWGQYF. DNA of the CDR3: TGCAGCGTTGATGGTCAGACAGGGGAGGGGTGGGGGCAGTATTTT. V and J are TRBV29-1 and TRBJ2-3; possibly TRBD1 for D (8 bases). The CDR3 is made up of 15 amino acids. CDR1 SQVTM and CDR2 ANQGSEA come from the germline V gene. V was pared by 3 bases and J by 11 bases, with 24 bases between.

The chain has TRBV7-3 and TRBJ2-1, with 7 bases aligning to TRBD2. The CDR3 length is 15 residues. Looked up from germline, CDR1 is SGHTA and CDR2 is FQGTGA. With V trimmed by 2 bases and J by 5 bases, 6 bases remained unmatched. The CDR3 spells CASSLSPGLNNEQFF. The CDR3 coding sequence is TGTGCCAGCAGCTTATCCCCGGGACTAAACAATGAGCAGTTCTTC.

This clone was recorded a few times. The CDR3 DNA reads as TGTGCCAGCTCACCACGTACGGGAACTCAAGAGACCCAGTACTTC. Amino acids: CASSPRTGTQETQYF. This chain links TRBV18 with TRBJ2-5; D might be TRBD2 (5 bases). Germline V CDR1 and CDR2: KGHSH, LQKENI. The V gene lost 1 base and the J gene lost 2 bases, with 11 bases spanning the gap. There are 15 residues in the CDR3.

This sequence joins TRBV5-6 and TRBJ2-7; TRBD1 agrees at 9 bases. The CDR3 is 16 amino acids. Germline CDR1 SGHDT, CDR2 YYEEEE. With 1 base clipped from V and 3 bases from J, the junction kept 8 bases outside the gene matches. The CDR3, as DNA: TGTGCCAGCAGCTTGTTACCGGGACAGGGCAGCTACGAGCAGTACTTC. The encoded protein is CASSLLPGQGSYEQYF. Variable domain in full (rest from reference TRBV5-6 and TRBJ2-7): DAGVTQSPTHLIKTRGQQVTLRCSPKSGHDTVSWYQQALGQGPQFIFQYYEEEERQRGNFPDRFSGHQFPNYSSELNVNALLLGDSALYLCASSLLPGQGSYEQYFGPGTRLTVT.

The gene calls are TRBV15 and TRBJ1-2, with 7 bases matching TRBD1. Germline CDR1 is LNHNV and CDR2 is YYDKDF (reference sequence). V trimming: 1 base; J trimming: 4 bases; junction bases outside the gene matches: 6. The CDR3 is 15 residues long. The CDR3, as DNA: TGTGCCACCAGCAGAGTCACAGGGGAAGGCTATGGCTACACCTTC. Translated, it gives CATSRVTGEGYGYTF.

The sample holds one count of this clone. The rearrangement uses TRBV5-8 and TRBJ2-1; TRBD2 agrees at 8 bases. This CDR3 has 14 amino acids. The ends lost 2 bases at V and 10 bases at J; junction bases unmatched: 8. The germline gives CDR1 SGHTS, CDR2 YDEGEE. In DNA, the CDR3 is TGTGCCAGCAGCTTCAAGCGGGAGTCCCAGGAGCAGTTCTTC. Translating it yields CASSFKRESQEQFF.

The chain joins TRBV29-1 to TRBJ2-5, with 8 bases fitting TRBD1. CDR1 and CDR2 (germline): SQVTM, ANQGSEA. V dropped 3 bases and J dropped 2; count of bases not matched to a gene: 5. CDR3 length: 14 amino acids. Here the CDR3 reads CSVELTGEQETQYF. For the CDR3, the DNA is TGCAGCGTTGAGTTGACAGGGGAGCAAGAGACCCAGTACTTC. Variable domain in full (rest from reference TRBV29-1 and TRBJ2-5): SAVISQKPSRDICQRGTSLTIQCQVDSQVTMMFWYRQQPGQSLTLIATANQGSEATYESGFVIDKFPISRPNLTFSTLTVSNMSPEDSSIYLCSVELTGEQETQYFGPGTRLLVL.